Listed below are T cell receptor beta chains from one sample, sequenced in a study of tumour-infiltrating T cells in Burkitt lymphoma. The method was immunoSEQ multiplex PCR; TCRdb's version includes in-frame clones alone and lacks a portion of them. The data hold about 670 clones, with approximately 12% observed a single time. The specimen was tumor tissue. The receptors here all came from a human donor with Burkitt lymphoma. Both conserved end residues are part of each CDR3. D genes are given only for firm matches. Not all rows give a size; the values are once, few, many and, for expanded clones, a class.

CDR3 protein: CASSGGTVDSPLHF; CDR3 DNA: TGTGCCAGCAGCGGAGGGACAGTTGATTCACCCCTCCACTTT; V gene: TRBV9; J gene: TRBJ1-6; clone size: .; D gene: TRBD1
CDR3 protein: CATSRDWEETQYF; CDR3 DNA: TGTGCCACCAGCAGAGATTGGGAAGAGACCCAGTACTTC; V gene: TRBV15; J gene: TRBJ2-5; clone size: few; D gene: .
CDR3 protein: CASSFSGSNTEAFF; CDR3 DNA: TGTGCCAGCAGTTTCAGTGGATCGAACACTGAAGCTTTCTTT; V gene: TRBV28; J gene: TRBJ1-1; clone size: .; D gene: .
CDR3 protein: CASSYRGQGREQFF; CDR3 DNA: TGTGCCAGCAGTTACCGGGGACAGGGTCGTGAGCAGTTCTTC; V gene: TRBV6-5; J gene: TRBJ2-1; clone size: .; D gene: TRBD1
CDR3 protein: CASPAGGTDTQYF; CDR3 DNA: TGTGCCAGCCCAGCGGGGGGCACAGATACGCAGTATTTT; V gene: TRBV5-5; J gene: TRBJ2-3; clone size: few; D gene: TRBD2
CDR3 protein: CASMTGDNEQFF; CDR3 DNA: TGTGCCAGCATGACAGGGGACAATGAGCAGTTCTTC; V gene: TRBV7-9; J gene: TRBJ2-1; clone size: .; D gene: TRBD1
CDR3 protein: CASYARGRTEAFF; CDR3 DNA: TGTGCCAGCTACGCGAGGGGCAGGACTGAAGCTTTCTTT; V gene: TRBV6-5; J gene: TRBJ1-1; clone size: hyperexpanded; D gene: .
CDR3 protein: CASSVTGNNSPLHF; CDR3 DNA: TGTGCCAGCAGCGTCACCGGGAACAATTCACCCCTCCACTTT; V gene: TRBV9; J gene: TRBJ1-6; clone size: large; D gene: .
CDR3 protein: CASSPPTGDNYEQYF; CDR3 DNA: TGTGCCAGCAGCCCACCGACAGGGGATAACTACGAGCAGTACTTC; V gene: TRBV5-8; J gene: TRBJ2-7; clone size: few; D gene: TRBD1
CDR3 protein: CASSLVSANYGYTF; CDR3 DNA: TGTGCCAGCAGTTTAGTTAGCGCTAACTATGGCTACACCTTC; V gene: TRBV28; J gene: TRBJ1-2; clone size: once; D gene: .
CDR3 protein: CASSPRTSGGRVEQFF; CDR3 DNA: TGTGCCAGCAGCCCTAGGACTAGCGGGGGGCGGGTTGAGCAGTTCTTC; V gene: TRBV11-3; J gene: TRBJ2-1; clone size: .; D gene: TRBD2
CDR3 protein: CASSSGSQETQYF; CDR3 DNA: TGTGCCAGCAGCTCAGGGAGTCAAGAGACCCAGTACTTC; V gene: TRBV7-9; J gene: TRBJ2-5; clone size: few; D gene: .
CDR3 protein: CASSTPRRAFF; CDR3 DNA: TGTGCCAGCAGCACGCCCCGACGGGCTTTCTTT; V gene: TRBV7-9; J gene: TRBJ1-1; clone size: .; D gene: .
CDR3 protein: CASSSSTSSGNTIYF; CDR3 DNA: TGTGCCAGCAGCTCCTCCACGAGCTCTGGAAACACCATATATTTT; V gene: TRBV7-9; J gene: TRBJ1-3; clone size: few; D gene: .
CDR3 protein: CASSLSGGYEQYF; CDR3 DNA: TGCGCCAGCAGCCTCAGCGGGGGCTACGAGCAGTACTTC; V gene: TRBV10-1; J gene: TRBJ2-7; clone size: .; D gene: TRBD2